This T cell receptor (beta chain) was captured by sequencing in a study of blood T cell repertoires in COVID-19. The wider study: There were acute and convalescent COVID-19 samples, and they came from the United States, Italy and Spain. Nucleic acid was either cDNA or gDNA, and it came from T cells, B-cell-depleted T cells, or PBMCs.

Methods used by the authors: Reference gene primer amplification gave estimated nucleated cell counts. Clones were read by immunoSEQ multiplex PCR, and TCRdb kept only the in-frame ones, dropping some. Clone size and the V and J calls come from that table; the DNA yielded D and trimming. The top ten hold approximately 1.2% of the sample, which has about 170,000 clones, approximately 85% seen once. Between the trimmed V and J ends, which lost 3 bases and 2 bases, there was a span of 4 bases. The CDR3 consists of 12 residues. Germline V lookup: CDR1 PRHDT, CDR2 FYEKMQ (reference sequence). The sample was peripheral blood. J is TRBJ1-2 and V is TRBV13; D gene unclear. The sequence derives from a man aged 55 to 70 who had recovered from COVID-19. Here the CDR3 DNA reads TGTGCCAGCAGCTTCGAGAACTATGGCTACACCTTC. The encoded protein is CASSFENYGYTF.